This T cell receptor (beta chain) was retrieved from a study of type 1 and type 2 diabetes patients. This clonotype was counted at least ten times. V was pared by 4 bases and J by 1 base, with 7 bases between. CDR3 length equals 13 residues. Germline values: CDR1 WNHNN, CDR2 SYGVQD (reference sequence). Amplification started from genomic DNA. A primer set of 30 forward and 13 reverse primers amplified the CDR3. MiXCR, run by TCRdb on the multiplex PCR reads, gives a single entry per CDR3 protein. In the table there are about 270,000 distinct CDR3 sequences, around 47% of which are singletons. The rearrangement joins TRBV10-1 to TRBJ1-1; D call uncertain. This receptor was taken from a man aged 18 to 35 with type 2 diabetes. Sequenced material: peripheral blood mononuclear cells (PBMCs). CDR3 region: CASSASRNTEAFF. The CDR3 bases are TGCGCCAGCAGTGCTAGTAGGAACACTGAAGCTTTCTTT.